The clone carrying this T cell receptor beta chain occurred many times. What it binds is not known. The study recruited hyperthyroidism patients aged 18 to 65 who were newly diagnosed, under 2 months' duration. Amplified TCR beta CDR3 regions were obtained using RNA transcripts as template. First-round RT-PCR relied on HTBI primers, and a second-round multiplex PCR came next. MiXCR, run by TCRdb on the multiplex PCR reads, gives a single entry per CDR3 protein. The data show roughly 1.1 million distinct CDR3 sequences, with about 40% seen just once and roughly 10% held by the top ten. The source of the sample is a study of Graves' ophthalmopathy and Graves' hyperthyroidism. Findings and caveats of the study: Ophthalmopathy was separated from stable hyperthyroidism by a 13-signature model with 87.88% sensitivity and roughly 84% specificity. For predicting ophthalmopathy progression, the model had 70.59% sensitivity and 72% to 85% specificity. Blood contained most expanded thyroid clonotypes exceeding 0.001 frequency.

Germline CDR1 is LNHDA and CDR2 is SQIVND (reference sequence). This CDR3 spans 13 amino acids. V lost 3 bases and J 7 bases, leaving 12 bases between the germline ends. Specimen: peripheral blood or thyroid tissue (not recorded which). This TCR came from an adult man with Graves' hyperthyroidism. The rearrangement links TRBV19 to TRBJ1-1, with D uncertain. The CDR3, as DNA: TGTGCCAGTAGTATTAAGGATTGGGGTGAAGCTTTCTTT. This translates into CASSIKDWGEAFF. Complete variable domain (other parts from reference TRBV19 and TRBJ1-1): DGGITQSPKYLFRKEGQNVTLSCEQNLNHDAMYWYRQDPGQGLRLIYYSQIVNDFQKGDIAEGYSVSREKKESFPLTVTSAQKNPTAFYLCASSIKDWGEAFFGQGTRLTVV.